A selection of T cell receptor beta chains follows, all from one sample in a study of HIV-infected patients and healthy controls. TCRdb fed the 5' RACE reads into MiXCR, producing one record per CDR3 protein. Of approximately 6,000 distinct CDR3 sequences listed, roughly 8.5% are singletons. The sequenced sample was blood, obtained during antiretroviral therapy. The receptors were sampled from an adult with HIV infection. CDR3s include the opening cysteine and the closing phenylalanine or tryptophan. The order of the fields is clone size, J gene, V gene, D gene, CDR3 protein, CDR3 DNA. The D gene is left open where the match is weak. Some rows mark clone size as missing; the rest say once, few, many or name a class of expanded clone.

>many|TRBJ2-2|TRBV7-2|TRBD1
CASSLDGTGATGELFF
TGTGCCAGCAGCTTAGATGGGACAGGGGCCACCGGGGAGCTGTTTTTT
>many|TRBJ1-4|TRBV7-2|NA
CASSRQGTNEKLFF
TGTGCCAGCAGCCGTCAAGGAACTAATGAAAAACTGTTTTTT
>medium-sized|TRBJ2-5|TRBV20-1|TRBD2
CSAPEAGSPETQYF
TGCAGTGCCCCGGAAGCGGGGAGTCCAGAGACCCAGTACTTC
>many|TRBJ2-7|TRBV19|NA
CASTGAYEQYF
TGTGCCAGTACCGGGGCCTACGAGCAGTACTTC
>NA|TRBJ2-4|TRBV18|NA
CASSPGGNIQYF
TGTGCCAGCTCACCCGGAGGGAACATTCAGTACTTC
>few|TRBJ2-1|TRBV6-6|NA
CASRGTVYNEQFF
TGTGCCAGCAGGGGGACGGTGTACAATGAGCAGTTCTTC
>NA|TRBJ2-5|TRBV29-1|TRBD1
CSGRTGVEETQYF
TGCAGCGGCCGGACAGGGGTCGAGGAGACCCAGTACTTC
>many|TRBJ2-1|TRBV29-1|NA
CSVGRSSYNEQFF
TGCAGCGTTGGAAGGAGCTCCTACAATGAGCAGTTCTTC
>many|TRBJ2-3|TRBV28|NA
CASNNPGLVETSDTQYF
TGTGCCAGCAACAACCCAGGGCTAGTCGAGACCTCAGATACGCAGTATTTT
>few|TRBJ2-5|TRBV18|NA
CASSPLETQYF
TGTGCCAGCTCACCTCTTGAGACCCAGTACTTC
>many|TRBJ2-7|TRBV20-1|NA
CSARDMGYEQYF
TGCAGTGCTAGAGATATGGGGTACGAGCAGTACTTC
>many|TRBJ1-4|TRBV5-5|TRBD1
CASSLSTGVRTSAEKLFF
TGTGCCAGCAGCTTGTCAACAGGGGTCCGCACTAGTGCTGAAAAACTGTTTTTT
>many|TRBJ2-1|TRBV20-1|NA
CSARGPGRGEQFF
TGCAGTGCCAGAGGGCCCGGCCGTGGGGAGCAGTTCTTC
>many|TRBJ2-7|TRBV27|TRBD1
CASSLRTGGARHEQYF
TGTGCCAGCAGTTTACGGACAGGGGGGGCCCGCCACGAGCAGTACTTC
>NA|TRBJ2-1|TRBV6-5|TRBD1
CASSTRDSSYNEQFF
TGTGCCAGCAGTACCCGGGACAGTTCCTACAATGAGCAGTTCTTC
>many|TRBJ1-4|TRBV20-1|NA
CSARPPTSATNEKLFF
TGCAGTGCTAGACCTCCAACATCTGCAACTAATGAAAAACTGTTTTTT
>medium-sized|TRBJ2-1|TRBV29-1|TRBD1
CSVRGTGVNNEQFF
TGCAGCGTCCGGGGGACAGGGGTCAACAATGAGCAGTTCTTC
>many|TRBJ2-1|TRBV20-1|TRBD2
CSAIAGGRREQFF
TGCAGTGCCATAGCGGGAGGGCGACGAGAGCAGTTCTTC
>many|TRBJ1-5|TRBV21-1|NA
CASSRQGDNQPQHF
TGTGCCAGCAGCAGGCAGGGTGACAATCAGCCCCAGCATTTT
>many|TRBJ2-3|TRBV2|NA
CASSFDLSGDTQYF
TGTGCCAGCAGTTTTGACTTATCGGGAGATACGCAGTATTTT
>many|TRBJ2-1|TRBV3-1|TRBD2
CASSSGGARAYNEQFF
TGTGCCAGCAGCTCGGGGGGTGCTAGGGCGTACAATGAGCAGTTCTTC
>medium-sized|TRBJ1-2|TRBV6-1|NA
CASSRPGGQFGYTF
TGTGCCAGCAGTAGGCCCGGGGGGCAGTTTGGCTACACCTTC
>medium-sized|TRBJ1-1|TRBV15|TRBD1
CATSTGQGGTEAFF
TGTGCCACCAGCACGGGACAGGGAGGCACTGAAGCTTTCTTT
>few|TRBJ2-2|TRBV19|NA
CASCYEGVTGELFF
TGTGCCAGTTGCTATGAGGGAGTCACCGGGGAGCTGTTTTTT
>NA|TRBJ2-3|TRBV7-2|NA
CASSSYTDTQYF
TGTGCCAGCAGCTCCTACACAGATACGCAGTATTTT
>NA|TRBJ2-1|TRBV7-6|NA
CASSLGLFNEQFF
TGTGCCAGCAGCTTAGGACTGTTCAATGAGCAGTTCTTC
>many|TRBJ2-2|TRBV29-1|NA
CSIRVSTGELFF
TGCAGCATCAGAGTGTCCACCGGGGAGCTGTTTTTT
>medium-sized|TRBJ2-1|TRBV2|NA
CASTSMPPASYNEQFF
TGTGCCAGCACCTCAATGCCCCCGGCAAGCTACAATGAGCAGTTCTTC
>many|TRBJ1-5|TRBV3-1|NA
CASSQGLGRNQPQHF
TGTGCCAGCAGCCAAGGTCTGGGCCGCAATCAGCCCCAGCATTTT
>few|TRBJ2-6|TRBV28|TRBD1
CASTRTGAAGANVLTF
TGTGCCAGCACCCGGACAGGGGCTGCTGGGGCCAACGTCCTGACTTTC
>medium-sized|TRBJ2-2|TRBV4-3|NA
CASSQSPSLTGELFF
TGCGCCAGCAGCCAGAGCCCTAGCCTCACCGGGGAGCTGTTTTTT
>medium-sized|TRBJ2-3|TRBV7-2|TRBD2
CASSPGTSGGLWGTDTQYF
TGTGCCAGCAGCCCAGGGACTAGCGGGGGGTTGTGGGGCACAGATACGCAGTATTTT
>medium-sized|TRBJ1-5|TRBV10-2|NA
CASKKGADRNQPQHF
TGCGCCAGCAAGAAAGGGGCGGATCGCAATCAGCCCCAGCATTTT
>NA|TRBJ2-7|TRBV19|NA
CASSTTGGHYEQYF
TGTGCCAGTAGTACAACCGGGGGACACTACGAGCAGTACTTC
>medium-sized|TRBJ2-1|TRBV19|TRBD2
CASSTGLAGLNEQFF
TGTGCCAGTAGTACGGGACTAGCGGGTCTCAATGAGCAGTTCTTC
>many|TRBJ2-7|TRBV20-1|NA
CSAGYGRGYEQYF
TGCAGTGCCGGGTACGGGAGAGGGTACGAGCAGTACTTC
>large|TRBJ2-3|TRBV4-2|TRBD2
CASSQELAGLRDTQYF
TGTGCCAGCAGCCAAGAACTAGCGGGATTGCGAGATACGCAGTATTTT
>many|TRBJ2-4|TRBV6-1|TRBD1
CASSEAETGGADIQYF
TGTGCCAGCAGTGAGGCCGAAACAGGGGGCGCGGACATTCAGTACTTC
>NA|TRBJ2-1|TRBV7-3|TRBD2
CASSLKPSGSNEQFF
TGTGCCAGCAGCTTAAAGCCTAGCGGAAGCAATGAGCAGTTCTTC
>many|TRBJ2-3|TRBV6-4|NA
CASSDSGQGTDTQYF
TGTGCCAGCAGTGACTCGGGGCAGGGCACAGATACGCAGTATTTT
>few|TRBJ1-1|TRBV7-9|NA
CASSLKSWTMNTEAFF
TGTGCCAGCAGCTTAAAGAGCTGGACAATGAACACTGAAGCTTTCTTT
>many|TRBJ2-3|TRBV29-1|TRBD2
CSVETSGSTDTQYF
TGCAGCGTTGAGACTAGCGGTAGCACAGATACGCAGTATTTT
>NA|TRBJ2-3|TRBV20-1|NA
CSARDFTDTQYF
TGCAGTGCCCGGGACTTCACAGATACGCAGTATTTT
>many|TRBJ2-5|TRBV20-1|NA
CSAKRWEGAQETQYF
TGCAGTGCCAAGAGGTGGGAGGGGGCACAAGAGACCCAGTACTTC
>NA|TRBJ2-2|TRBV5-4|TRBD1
CASSGQGANTGELFF
TGTGCCAGCAGCGGACAGGGGGCCAACACCGGGGAGCTGTTTTTT